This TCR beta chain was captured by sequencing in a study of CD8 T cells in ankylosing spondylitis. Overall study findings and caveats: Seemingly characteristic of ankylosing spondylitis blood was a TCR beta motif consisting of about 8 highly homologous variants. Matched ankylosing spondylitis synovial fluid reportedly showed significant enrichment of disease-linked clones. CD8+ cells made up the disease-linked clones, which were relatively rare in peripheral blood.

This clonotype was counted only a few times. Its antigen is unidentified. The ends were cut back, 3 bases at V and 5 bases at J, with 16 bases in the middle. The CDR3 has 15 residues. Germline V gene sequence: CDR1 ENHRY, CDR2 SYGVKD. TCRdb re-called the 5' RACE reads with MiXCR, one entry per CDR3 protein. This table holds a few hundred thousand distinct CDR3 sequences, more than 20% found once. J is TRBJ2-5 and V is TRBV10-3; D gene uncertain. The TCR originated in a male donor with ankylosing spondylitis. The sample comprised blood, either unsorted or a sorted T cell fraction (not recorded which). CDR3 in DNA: TGTGCCATCAGTGACCCCAGATACTCCAGGGAGACCCAGTACTTC. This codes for CAISDPRYSRETQYF.